This record concerns one T cell receptor (beta chain) sequence. The data belong to a study of blood T cell repertoires in COVID-19. About the research overall: Sources were T cells, B-cell-depleted T cells, or PBMCs; the material itself was cDNA or gDNA.

Sequencing was performed with immunoSEQ multiplex PCR; in TCRdb, only in-frame clones are kept and a portion is missing. The sample records about 75,000 clones, 88% being singletons. Specimen: peripheral blood. The sequence came from a human donor in a cohort sampled during active COVID-19.

This CDR3 is CASSSQGYYNEQFF. In DNA form, the CDR3 reads TGTGCCAGCAGCTCCCAGGGATACTACAATGAGCAGTTCTTC. The chain is built from TRBV7-2 and TRBJ2-1; possibly TRBD1 for D (5 bases). V lost 4 bases and J lost 3, with 10 bases in between. Germline CDR1 SGHTA, CDR2 FQGNSA. The CDR3 totals 14 residues.